Listed here are 5 T cell receptor beta chains from one sample, sequenced in a study of blood T cell repertoires in COVID-19. Repertoires were generated with immunoSEQ multiplex PCR, while TCRdb's copy carries only in-frame clones and drops some. The repertoire holds about 200,000 clones, more than 80% seen once, with over 6.5% in the top ten. Input material: peripheral blood. Receptors were obtained from a woman older than 75 with COVID-19, enrolled during active disease.

The chain is built from TRBV12-3 or TRBV12-4 and TRBJ1-4; D unclear. V was pared by 4 bases and J by 5 bases, with 8 bases between. This CDR3 contains 13 residues. Written as DNA, the CDR3 is TGTGCCAGCAGTTACATATTAAATGAAAAACTGTTTTTT. Translated, it gives CASSYILNEKLFF.

The chain carries TRBV2 and TRBJ2-7; D may be TRBD1 (5 bases). Germline CDR1 reads SNHLY; CDR2 reads FYNNEI. The CDR3 is made up of 13 amino acids. The V gene lost 5 bases and the J gene lost 2 bases, with 10 bases spanning the gap. CDR3 protein: CASSPDITYEQYF. The CDR3 DNA follows: TGTGCCAGCAGTCCGGACATAACCTACGAGCAGTACTTC. The full variable domain, with the rest looked up from reference TRBV2 and TRBJ2-7, is EPEVTQTPSHQVTQMGQEVILRCVPISNHLYFYWYRQILGQKVEFLVSFYNNEISEKSEIFDDQFSVERPDGSNFTLKIRSTKLEDSAMYFCASSPDITYEQYFGPGTRLTVT.

This clone was seen only a few times. CDR3 sequence: CASTGYSNQPQHF. CDR3 coding DNA: TGTGCCAGCACGGGGTATAGCAATCAGCCCCAGCATTTT. The chain couples TRBV2 to TRBJ1-5; no definite D call. The CDR3 spans 13 residues. The germline V and J ends were trimmed by 7 bases and 0 bases, with 7 bases remaining between them. CDR1 is SNHLY, CDR2 FYNNEI, per germline. Variable domain in full (rest from reference TRBV2 and TRBJ1-5): EPEVTQTPSHQVTQMGQEVILRCVPISNHLYFYWYRQILGQKVEFLVSFYNNEISEKSEIFDDQFSVERPDGSNFTLKIRSTKLEDSAMYFCASTGYSNQPQHFGDGTRLSIL.

The V call is TRBV5-1, the J call TRBJ2-5; 10 nucleotides match TRBD1. V gave up 4 bases and J gave up 3 bases; unmatched junction bases: 6. Per germline, CDR1 SGHRS and CDR2 YFSETQ. This CDR3 region has 15 residues. The DNA for the CDR3 is TGCGCCAGCAGCGGGACCGGGACAGGGGAAGAGACCCAGTACTTC. This translates into CASSGTGTGEETQYF.

V is TRBV2 and J is TRBJ1-2; D is perhaps TRBD1 (6 bases). This CDR3 has 14 amino acids. V dropped 3 bases and J dropped 4 bases, with 12 bases sitting between them. Germline V lookup: CDR1 SNHLY, CDR2 FYNNEI. The CDR3, as DNA: TGTGCCAGCAGTGATCAGGGGACGGGCTATGGCTACACCTTC. Translation gives CASSDQGTGYGYTF.